These T cell receptor beta chains were read from a single sample in a study of blood T cell repertoires in COVID-19. Sequencing was performed with immunoSEQ multiplex PCR; in TCRdb, only in-frame clones are kept and a portion is missing. The data contain 90,000 to 120,000 clones, roughly 92% of them singletons. The specimen was peripheral blood. Receptors were obtained from a man between 65 and 79 years old with acute or convalescent COVID-19. Both conserved end residues are part of each CDR3. The D gene is left open where the match is weak. Where a row states a size, it is once, few, many or the class of an expanded clone; other rows omit it.

abundance: few
len: 15
d_gene: TRBD1
v_gene: TRBV12-5
j_gene: TRBJ2-2
CDR3aa: CASGLLTGGTGELFF
CDR3nt: TGTGCTAGTGGTTTGTTGACAGGGGGCACCGGGGAGCTGTTTTTT

abundance: .
len: 15
d_gene: TRBD2
v_gene: TRBV7-2
j_gene: TRBJ2-1
CDR3aa: CASSSSGNSYNEQFF
CDR3nt: TGTGCCAGCAGCTCTAGCGGGAATTCCTACAATGAGCAGTTCTTC

abundance: .
len: 15
d_gene: TRBD2
v_gene: TRBV28
j_gene: TRBJ2-7
CDR3aa: CASSLTREGSYEQYF
CDR3nt: TGTGCCAGCAGTTTAACCCGGGAGGGATCCTACGAGCAGTACTTC

abundance: .
len: 16
d_gene: TRBD2
v_gene: TRBV7-3
j_gene: TRBJ2-1
CDR3aa: CASSLTSGRAGNEQFF
CDR3nt: TGTGCCAGCAGCTTAACTAGCGGGAGGGCGGGGAATGAGCAGTTCTTC

abundance: .
len: 14
d_gene: TRBD1
v_gene: TRBV28
j_gene: TRBJ1-6
CDR3aa: CASSYATGESNLHF
CDR3nt: TGTGCCAGCAGTTATGCGACAGGGGAGTCTAACCTCCACTTT

abundance: .
len: 14
d_gene: TRBD1
v_gene: TRBV29-1
j_gene: TRBJ1-1
CDR3aa: CSATGGSLNTEAFF
CDR3nt: TGCAGCGCCACAGGGGGCTCTCTGAACACTGAAGCTTTCTTT

abundance: .
len: 16
d_gene: .
v_gene: TRBV5-1
j_gene: TRBJ1-6
CDR3aa: CASSLSGGVNNSPLHF
CDR3nt: TGCGCCAGCAGCTTGTCGGGGGGCGTCAATAATTCACCCCTCCACTTT

abundance: .
len: 14
d_gene: TRBD1
v_gene: TRBV6-5
j_gene: TRBJ2-7
CDR3aa: CASSYMGQGYEQYF
CDR3nt: TGTGCCAGCAGTTACATGGGACAGGGTTACGAGCAGTACTTC

abundance: .
len: 13
d_gene: TRBD1
v_gene: TRBV29-1
j_gene: TRBJ1-2
CDR3aa: CSVDSQGGYGYTF
CDR3nt: TGCAGCGTTGATTCCCAGGGGGGCTATGGCTACACCTTC

abundance: .
len: 14
d_gene: .
v_gene: TRBV10-1
j_gene: TRBJ1-1
CDR3aa: CASSDDRLNTEAFF
CDR3nt: TGCGCCAGCAGTGACGACAGATTGAACACTGAAGCTTTCTTT